These 13 T cell receptor beta chains were all obtained from the same sample, sequenced in a study of blood T cell repertoires in COVID-19. Libraries were prepared by immunoSEQ multiplex PCR; TCRdb keeps only in-frame clonotypes and omits some of them. The sample includes over 75,000 clones, roughly 90% of them seen just once. Sequencing was done on a sample of peripheral blood. Source of these receptors: a man between 60 and 75 years old with acute or convalescent COVID-19.

V and J are TRBV10-1 and TRBJ1-1; no firm D call. The germline CDR1 and CDR2 sequences are WNHNN and SYGVQD (reference sequence). Trimming cost V 5 bases and J 0 bases, with 7 bases left between them. This CDR3 spans 13 amino acids. The chain's CDR3 is CASSKQLNTEAFF. CDR3 coding DNA: TGCGCCAGCAGTAAGCAATTGAACACTGAAGCTTTCTTT.

The J gene is TRBJ2-1, the V gene TRBV29-1, with 8 positions matching TRBD2. Germline CDR1 SQVTM, CDR2 ANQGSEA. The CDR3 contains 19 residues. V trimming: 3 bases; J trimming: 8 bases; junction bases outside the gene matches: 24. The chain's CDR3 is CSVERKAGAGHGGVDEQFF. The CDR3, as DNA: TGCAGCGTTGAGAGGAAAGCGGGAGCAGGGCATGGCGGTGTCGATGAGCAGTTCTTC.

This sequence joins TRBV18 and TRBJ2-2, with 9 bases that match TRBD2. The CDR3 extends over 15 amino acids. Per germline, CDR1 KGHSH and CDR2 LQKENI. Trimming at V came to 5 bases and at J to 6 bases, leaving 7 bases not matched to a gene. The CDR3 spells CASSTVAGEPGELFF. The CDR3 DNA reads as TGTGCCAGCTCAACGGTAGCGGGAGAGCCCGGGGAGCTGTTTTTT.

The table lists this clone with a count of one. This chain links TRBV7-3 with TRBJ1-1; TRBD1 matches at 10 bases. CDR1 is SGHTA and CDR2 is FQGTGA in the germline V gene. This CDR3 is 13 amino acids long. V was clipped by 2 bases and J by 11 bases; unmatched bases: 5. The CDR3 loop reads CASSLSGQGNAFF. The CDR3 coding sequence is TGTGCCAGCAGCTTATCGGGACAGGGGAACGCTTTCTTT.

V and J are TRBV15 and TRBJ2-7; D is possibly TRBD1 (5 bases). There are 15 residues in the CDR3. Trimming removed 0 bases at V and 7 bases at J, with 16 bases between. CDR1 and CDR2 (germline): LNHNV, YYDKDF (reference sequence). The CDR3 loop is CATSRDRLAGREQYF. Written as DNA, the CDR3 is TGTGCCACCAGCAGAGATCGATTAGCAGGGCGGGAGCAGTACTTC.

This sequence joins TRBV7-2 and TRBJ2-7; TRBD2 matches 10 bases. Germline CDR1 and CDR2: SGHTA and FQGNSA. J was trimmed by 0 bases and V by 5 bases; bases with no gene match: 7. The CDR3 is 16 amino acids. The CDR3 nucleotides read TGTGCCAGCAGCGCGCCCGCTAGCGGGAGCTCCTACGAGCAGTACTTC. The encoded protein is CASSAPASGSSYEQYF.

The chain joins TRBV15 to TRBJ2-1; 12 nucleotides agree with TRBD2. The ends lost 6 bases at V and 5 bases at J; junction bases unmatched: 5. Germline loops: CDR1 LNHNV, CDR2 YYDKDF (reference sequence). This CDR3 has 15 amino acids. CDR3 bases: TGTGCCACCAGTTCTAGCGGGAGGGCGAACAATGAGCAGTTCTTC. Encoded protein: CATSSSGRANNEQFF.

The chain is built from TRBV15 and TRBJ2-3; 7 nucleotides match TRBD2. V trimming: 1 base; J trimming: 2 bases; junction bases outside the gene matches: 6. The V gene's germline CDR1 is LNHNV and CDR2 YYDKDF (reference sequence). This CDR3 is built from 16 residues. The CDR3 sequence: CATSRGEGPSTDTQYF. The CDR3 region has the DNA TGTGCCACCAGCAGAGGGGAGGGGCCTTCCACAGATACGCAGTATTTT.

The rearrangement uses TRBV23-1 and TRBJ2-2; D is unclear. TRBV23-1 is placed among ORFs of uncertain function. The CDR3 covers 17 residues. The V gene lost 1 base and the J gene lost 3 bases, with 15 bases spanning the gap. The CDR3: CASSQCVFLPDTGELFF. In DNA, the CDR3 is TGCGCCAGCAGTCAATGTGTGTTCCTACCCGACACCGGGGAGCTGTTTTTT.

This chain links TRBV9 with TRBJ2-2; weak D call: TRBD1 (6 bases). V was pared by 4 bases and J by 1 base, with 17 bases between. The CDR3 length is 17 residues. Germline V CDR1 and CDR2: SGDLS, YYNGEE. The chain's CDR3 is CASSPIWGTKNTGELFF. DNA for the CDR3: TGTGCCAGCAGCCCCATATGGGGGACAAAGAACACCGGGGAGCTGTTTTTT.

This CDR3 reads CASSPNRGYTGELFF. The CDR3, as DNA: TGCGCCAGCAGCCCTAACAGGGGTTACACCGGGGAGCTGTTTTTT. The chain has TRBV4-3 and TRBJ2-2; the match to TRBD1 covers 7 bases. This CDR3 is built from 15 residues. The V segment lost 4 bases and the J segment 3 bases; nucleotides outside the gene matches: 5. The germline V gene encodes CDR1 LGHNA and CDR2 YSLEER.

The genes are TRBV18 and TRBJ1-5; 7 bases align to TRBD1. Trimming removed 5 bases from V and 4 bases from J; junction bases left unmatched: 5. Germline loops: CDR1 KGHSH, CDR2 LQKENI. The CDR3 totals 14 residues. The CDR3 coding sequence is TGTGCCAGCTCAGCTGGGACAGCAAATCAGCCCCAGCATTTT. This translates into CASSAGTANQPQHF.

The chain uses TRBV7-3 and TRBJ2-2; D may be TRBD2 (6 bases). The V and J ends lost 2 bases and 6 bases respectively, with 13 bases between them. The CDR3 runs 15 residues. CDR1 SGHTA and CDR2 FQGTGA come from the germline V gene. DNA for the CDR3: TGTGCCAGCAGCTTAGAGGGCGGGAATGCCGGGGAGCTGTTTTTT. It codes for CASSLEGGNAGELFF.